Each of the 27 T cell receptor beta chains below was sequenced from the same sample in a study of T cell changes during pregnancy in multiple sclerosis. The protocol was immunoSEQ multiplex PCR, while the TCRdb copy is restricted to in-frame clones and leaves out a portion. Among 100,000 or so clones, about 94% were seen once, and the ten largest hold around 0.96%. The sequencing here drew on peripheral blood, taken before pregnancy. These receptors were obtained from a female donor with multiple sclerosis, enrolled in a pregnancy study.

The chain employs TRBV18 and TRBJ1-2; D might be TRBD1 (6 bases). The germline CDR1 and CDR2 sequences are KGHSH and LQKENI. Trimming stripped 3 bases from V and 8 bases from J, with 19 bases between. This CDR3 is built from 15 residues. CDR3 amino acids: CASSPLDSLGDGYTF. The CDR3 nucleotides read TGTGCCAGCTCACCTCTGGACAGCTTGGGGGACGGCTACACCTTC.

This chain connects TRBV7-6 to TRBJ2-1; 15 bases line up with TRBD2. CDR3 size: 20 residues. The germline V gene encodes CDR1 SGHVS and CDR2 FNYEAQ. J gave up 7 bases and V 1 base, and 14 bases lay outside the gene matches. The CDR3 spells CASSLEARTSGRGAGNEQFF. The CDR3 DNA reads as TGTGCCAGCAGCTTAGAAGCACGGACTAGCGGGAGGGGGGCCGGGAATGAGCAGTTCTTC.

This clone is medium-sized in the sample. The chain couples TRBV6-5 to TRBJ2-7; 10 nucleotides match TRBD2. Trimming at V came to 5 bases and at J to 3 bases, leaving 1 base not matched to a gene. CDR1 MNHEY and CDR2 SVGAGI come from the germline V gene. CDR3 length equals 13 residues. The CDR3 protein is CASSQREGYEQYF. Written as DNA, the CDR3 is TGTGCCAGCAGTCAGCGGGAGGGCTACGAGCAGTACTTC.

The DNA for the CDR3 is TGCGCCAGCAGCGCGGGACGCAAGGCCGAGCAGTACTTC. It specifies CASSAGRKAEQYF. The genes are TRBV5-1 and TRBJ2-7, with D possibly matching TRBD2 (6 bases). CDR1 and CDR2 from the germline V gene are SGHRS and YFSETQ. Trimming left V 4 bases short and J 6 bases short, with 14 bases between. This CDR3 has 13 amino acids.

The chain recombines TRBV27 with TRBJ2-1; perhaps TRBD2 as D (6 bases). V lost 7 bases and J lost 3, with 10 bases in between. This CDR3 spans 13 amino acids. CDR1 and CDR2 from the germline V gene are MNHEY and SMNVEV (reference sequence). CDR3 nucleotide sequence: TGTGCCAGCACGGGGGAGCTCTACAATGAGCAGTTCTTC. It translates to CASTGELYNEQFF.

This chain connects TRBV4-3 to TRBJ1-4, with TRBD1 as a possible D gene (6 bases). The CDR3 loop spans 17 amino acids. V was clipped by 1 base and J by 2 bases, with 14 bases between them. Germline V gives CDR1 LGHNA, CDR2 YSLEER. CDR3 loop: CASSQGTGTSTNEKLFF. The CDR3 bases are TGCGCCAGCAGCCAAGGCACAGGGACATCGACTAATGAAAAACTGTTTTTT.

CDR3 in amino acids: CATSRDSSETQYF. For the CDR3, the DNA is TGTGCCACCAGCAGAGATAGCTCCGAGACCCAGTACTTC. The chain combines TRBV15 with TRBJ2-5; D gene unclear. Germline CDR1 is LNHNV and CDR2 is YYDKDF (reference sequence). The CDR3 length is 13 residues. V shed 0 bases and J shed 5 bases, with 7 bases lying between them. Complete variable domain (other parts from reference TRBV15 and TRBJ2-5): DAMVIQNPRYQVTQFGKPVTLSCSQTLNHNVMYWYQQKSSQAPKLLFHYYDKDFNNEADTPDNFQSRRPNTSFCFLDIRSPGLGDTAMYLCATSRDSSETQYFGPGTRLLVL.

The chain uses TRBV28 and TRBJ1-2; 8 bases fit TRBD1. Per germline, CDR1 MDHEN and CDR2 SYDVKM. Losses at the gene ends were 1 base for V and 11 bases for J; bases not matched to a gene: 6. This CDR3 is built from 13 residues. CDR3 DNA sequence: TGTGCCAGCAGTTTATTGGGACAGGTCCATTACACCTTC. Encoded protein: CASSLLGQVHYTF.

The chain employs TRBV5-6 and TRBJ2-5; D is perhaps TRBD1 (5 bases). The CDR3 extends over 13 amino acids. Germline lookup yields CDR1 SGHDT and CDR2 YYEEEE. V was cut by 0 bases and J by 5 bases, with 8 bases left in between. The CDR3 DNA reads as TGTGCCAGCAGCTTGGCAGGGTTTGAGACCCAGTACTTC. This gives the protein CASSLAGFETQYF.

The rearrangement uses TRBV5-8 and TRBJ2-5; 10 bases are shared with TRBD1. V lost 0 bases and J lost 5; bases outside the gene matches: 10. CDR3 length: 17 amino acids. Looked up from germline, CDR1 is SGHTS and CDR2 is YDEGEE. The CDR3 DNA sequence: TGTGCCAGCAGCTTGGAGGGGACAGGGGACGGCGAGGAGACCCAGTACTTC. It translates to CASSLEGTGDGEETQYF.

The chain has TRBV28 and TRBJ1-2; D gene unclear. The length of the CDR3 is 14 residues. Germline V gene sequence: CDR1 MDHEN, CDR2 SYDVKM. Trimming left V 8 bases short and J 2 bases short, with 15 bases between. CDR3 sequence (DNA): TGTGCCAGCTTTTCCAACGCGGAAAACTATGGCTACACCTTC. As protein: CASFSNAENYGYTF.

The gene calls are TRBV7-2 and TRBJ2-2; TRBD2 matches at 13 bases. Germline V gives CDR1 SGHTA, CDR2 FQGNSA. Trimming cost V 4 bases and J 0 bases; bases outside gene matches: 8. CDR3 length: 19 amino acids. The CDR3 loop reads CASSYGLAGAIANTGELFF. The CDR3 nucleotides are TGTGCCAGCAGCTATGGACTAGCGGGAGCAATAGCGAACACCGGGGAGCTGTTTTTT.

J is TRBJ2-1 and V is TRBV30, with 11 bases that match TRBD2. V gave up 0 bases and J gave up 5 bases; unmatched junction bases: 3. The CDR3 is 15 amino acids. Germline V lookup: CDR1 GTSNPN, CDR2 SVGIG (reference sequence). DNA for the CDR3: TGTGCCTGGAGTGTACTAGCGGGAGTGAACAATGAGCAGTTCTTC. Protein product: CAWSVLAGVNNEQFF.

This clone was seen a handful of times. This chain joins TRBV11-2 and TRBJ2-7; TRBD1 matches at 9 bases. Per germline, CDR1 SGHAT and CDR2 FQNNGV. CDR3 length: 16 residues. The V gene end was trimmed by 6 bases and the J gene end by 4 bases; junction bases not matched to a gene: 13. The CDR3: CASSLQGTGPRYEQYF. CDR3 bases: TGTGCCAGCAGTCTCCAGGGGACAGGGCCTAGGTACGAGCAGTACTTC.

The chain uses TRBV7-8 and TRBJ1-5; TRBD1 matches at 7 bases. The CDR3 covers 14 residues. Germline trimming cut 3 bases from V and 6 bases from J; bases unmatched to any gene: 5. The V gene's germline CDR1 is SGHVS and CDR2 FQNEAQ. The CDR3 region has the DNA TGTGCCAGCAGCTTTAACAGGGGTGGTCAGCCCCAGCATTTT. Translating it yields CASSFNRGGQPQHF.

V is TRBV5-1 and J is TRBJ2-7, with D uncertain. CDR3 length: 14 amino acids. V was cut by 0 bases and J by 0 bases, with 7 bases left in between. The germline CDR1 and CDR2 sequences are SGHRS and YFSETQ. Here the CDR3 reads CASSLEAGSYEQYF. The CDR3 nucleotides are TGCGCCAGCAGCTTGGAGGCAGGCTCCTACGAGCAGTACTTC. Supplemented by reference TRBV5-1 and TRBJ2-7, the full variable domain reads KAGVTQTPRYLIKTRGQQVTLSCSPISGHRSVSWYQQTPGQGLQFLFEYFSETQRNKGNFPGRFSGRQFSNSRSEMNVSTLELGDSALYLCASSLEAGSYEQYFGPGTRLTVT.

CDR3 DNA: TGTGCCAGCAGCAAAGCGGGAGGGCCCTACAATGAGCAGTTCTTC. Its protein product is CASSKAGGPYNEQFF. The V and J genes are TRBV5-6 and TRBJ2-1; 10 bases are shared with TRBD2. The CDR3 has 15 amino acids. Germline V gene lookup returns CDR1 SGHDT and CDR2 YYEEEE. The V gene end was trimmed by 4 bases and the J gene end by 2 bases; junction bases not matched to a gene: 3.

This chain's CDR3 is CASSLGTSTPGDTQYF. In DNA, the CDR3 is TGTGCCAGCAGCCTTGGGACTAGCACCCCAGGGGATACGCAGTATTTT. The chain is built from TRBV9 and TRBJ2-3, with TRBD2 matching over 9 bases. Looked up from germline, CDR1 is SGDLS and CDR2 is YYNGEE. The CDR3 loop spans 16 amino acids. Germline trimming cut 4 bases from V and 6 bases from J; bases unmatched to any gene: 12.

The chain joins TRBV7-9 to TRBJ2-7, with 8 bases fitting TRBD1. The V segment lost 1 base and the J segment 4 bases; nucleotides outside the gene matches: 12. CDR1 and CDR2 from the germline V gene are SEHNR and FQNEAQ (reference sequence). CDR3 length equals 17 residues. The CDR3 DNA follows: TGTGCCAGCAGCTTAGTAGGAGACACAGGGGGTACGTACGAGCAGTACTTC. Its protein is CASSLVGDTGGTYEQYF.

The chain has TRBV6-1 and TRBJ2-7, with TRBD1 matching 9 bases. With V trimmed by 7 bases and J by 4 bases, 5 bases remained unmatched. Looked up from germline, CDR1 is MNHNS and CDR2 is SASEGT. This CDR3 has 13 residues. CDR3 DNA: TGTGCCAGCATCGGACAGGGGAGTTACGAGCAGTACTTC. It yields the protein CASIGQGSYEQYF.

The genes are TRBV7-9 and TRBJ2-7, with TRBD2 identical over 7 bases. V lost 6 bases and J lost 1; bases outside the gene matches: 6. Per the germline V gene, CDR1 is SEHNR and CDR2 is FQNEAQ (reference sequence). The CDR3 consists of 14 residues. The CDR3 DNA reads TGTGCCAGCAGTCGAGAAGCGGGGTCCTACGAGCAGTACTTC. Its protein is CASSREAGSYEQYF.

This chain links TRBV9 with TRBJ2-7; no clear D gene. Trimming cost V 0 bases and J 2 bases, with 12 bases left between them. Germline values: CDR1 SGDLS, CDR2 YYNGEE. This CDR3 region has 15 residues. As DNA, the CDR3 is TGTGCCAGCAGCGTAGGTTCAGAGGAGACCTACGAGCAGTACTTC. Amino acid sequence: CASSVGSEETYEQYF.

V gene TRBV6-5 combines with J gene TRBJ1-1; maybe TRBD1 (6 bases). CDR1 and CDR2 (germline): MNHEY, SVGAGI. CDR3 size: 14 residues. V dropped 0 bases and J dropped 6 bases, with 11 bases sitting between them. The CDR3 bases are TGTGCCAGCAGTTACTCGGCGGGGGGCTCTGAAGCTTTCTTT. It codes for CASSYSAGGSEAFF.

J is TRBJ2-1 and V is TRBV11-3, with 14 bases matching TRBD2. CDR3 size: 15 residues. Germline V gene data show CDR1 as SGHNT and CDR2 as YENEEA. V lost 3 bases and J lost 8; bases outside the gene matches: 3. The CDR3 DNA reads TGTGCCAGCAGCTTGGGACTAGCGGGAGTTGATGAGCAGTTCTTC. Its translation is CASSLGLAGVDEQFF.

The V gene is TRBV2, the J gene TRBJ2-1; 12 bases are shared with TRBD2. From germline, CDR1 is SNHLY and CDR2 FYNNEI. The ends lost 4 bases at V and 5 bases at J; junction bases unmatched: 12. There are 18 residues in the CDR3. CDR3 nucleotides: TGTGCCAGCAGTGGGATCGTTAGGACTAGCGGGACGAACAATGAGCAGTTCTTC. Its translation is CASSGIVRTSGTNNEQFF.

The chain has TRBV13 and TRBJ2-7, with TRBD2 identical over 7 bases. In germline, CDR1 is PRHDT, CDR2 FYEKMQ (reference sequence). Unmatched junction bases numbered 7, after V lost 2 bases and J lost 3 bases. The CDR3 loop spans 15 amino acids. CDR3 region: CASSLFASGVYEQYF. The CDR3 DNA reads as TGTGCCAGCAGCTTATTTGCCAGCGGGGTCTACGAGCAGTACTTC.

The chain is built from TRBV27 and TRBJ2-7; the D gene is possibly TRBD1 (6 bases). Trimming left V 4 bases short and J 2 bases short, with 15 bases between. Germline CDR1 reads MNHEY; CDR2 reads SMNVEV (reference sequence). CDR3 size: 15 residues. The DNA of the CDR3 is TGTGCCAGCAGTTCCCGATACAGGGTACCCTACGAGCAGTACTTC. It specifies CASSSRYRVPYEQYF.